The clone carrying this T cell receptor beta chain was seen a single time. This entry belongs to a study of blood T cell repertoires in COVID-19. Whole-study context: From the United States, Italy and Spain came samples of acute and convalescent COVID-19. The analysed material was cDNA or gDNA that came from T cells, B-cell-depleted T cells, or PBMCs.

CDR1 is SGHTA and CDR2 is FQGNSA in the germline V gene. With 5 bases clipped from V and 2 bases from J, the junction kept 7 bases outside the gene matches. The CDR3 consists of 15 residues. As handled by the study authors: Counts of nucleated cells, estimated from reference gene primer amplification, were obtained. Some clones are missing from TCRdb's copy, which holds only in-frame ones; the method was immunoSEQ multiplex PCR. D and trimming were read from the DNA, whereas the V and J calls and clone size are those reported in that table. The sample holds 250,000 to 350,000 clones, 80% to 90% seen once.

The sequenced sample was peripheral blood. The source is a woman aged 30 to 39 with active or convalescent COVID-19. The chain carries TRBV7-2 and TRBJ1-2; 8 bases are shared with TRBD1. The CDR3 DNA sequence: TGTGCCAGCAGCGATCGGACAGGGACCAACTATGGCTACACCTTC. Translated: CASSDRTGTNYGYTF.